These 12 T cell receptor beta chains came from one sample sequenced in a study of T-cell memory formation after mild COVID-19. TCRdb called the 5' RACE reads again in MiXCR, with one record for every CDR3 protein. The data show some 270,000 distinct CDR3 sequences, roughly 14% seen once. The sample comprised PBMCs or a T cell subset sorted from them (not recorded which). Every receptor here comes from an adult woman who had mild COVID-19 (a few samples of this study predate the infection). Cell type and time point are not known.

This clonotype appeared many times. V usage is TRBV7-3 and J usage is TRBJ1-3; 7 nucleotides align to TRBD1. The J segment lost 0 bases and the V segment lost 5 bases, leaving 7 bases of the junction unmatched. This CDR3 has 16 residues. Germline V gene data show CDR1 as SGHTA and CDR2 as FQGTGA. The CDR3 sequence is CASSLTGTSSGNTIYF. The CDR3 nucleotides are TGTGCCAGCAGCCTGACAGGGACGAGCTCTGGAAACACCATATATTTT.

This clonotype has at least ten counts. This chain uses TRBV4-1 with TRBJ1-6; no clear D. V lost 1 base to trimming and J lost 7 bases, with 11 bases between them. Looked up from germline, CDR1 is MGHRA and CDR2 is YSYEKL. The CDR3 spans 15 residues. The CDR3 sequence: CASSQVEGRNSPLHF. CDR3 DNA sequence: TGCGCCAGCAGCCAAGTCGAGGGAAGGAATTCACCCCTCCACTTT.

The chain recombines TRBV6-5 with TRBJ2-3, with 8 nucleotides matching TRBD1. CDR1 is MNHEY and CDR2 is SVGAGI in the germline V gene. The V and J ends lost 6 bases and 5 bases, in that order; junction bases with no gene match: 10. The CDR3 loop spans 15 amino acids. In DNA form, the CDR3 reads TGTGCCAGCAGCTGGACAGGGAGTATGAAAGATACGCAGTATTTT. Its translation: CASSWTGSMKDTQYF.

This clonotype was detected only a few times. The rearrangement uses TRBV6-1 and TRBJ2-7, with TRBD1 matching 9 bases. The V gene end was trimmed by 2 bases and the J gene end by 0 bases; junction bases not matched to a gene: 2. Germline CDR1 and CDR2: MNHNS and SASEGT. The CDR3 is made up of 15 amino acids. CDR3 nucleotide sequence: TGTGCCAGCAGTGAACCGACAGGGGGCTCCTACGAGCAGTACTTC. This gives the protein CASSEPTGGSYEQYF.

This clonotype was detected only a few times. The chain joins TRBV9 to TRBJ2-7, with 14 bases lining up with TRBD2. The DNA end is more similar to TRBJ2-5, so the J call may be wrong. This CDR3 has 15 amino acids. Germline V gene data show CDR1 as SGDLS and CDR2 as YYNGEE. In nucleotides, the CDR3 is TGTGCCAGCAGCGGGGGGACTAGCGGGAGTACGACCCAGTACTTC. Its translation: CASSGGTSGSTTQYF.

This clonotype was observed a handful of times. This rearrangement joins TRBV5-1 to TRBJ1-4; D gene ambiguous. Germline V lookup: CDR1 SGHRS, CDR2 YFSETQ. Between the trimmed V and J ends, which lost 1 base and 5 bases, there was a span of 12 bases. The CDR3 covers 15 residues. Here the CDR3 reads CASSLRGINNEKLFF. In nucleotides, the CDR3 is TGCGCCAGCAGCTTGAGAGGGATTAACAATGAAAAACTGTTTTTT.

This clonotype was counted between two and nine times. CDR3 bases: TGTGCCATCACCGGGACAGGTGCCAATGAGCAGTTCTTC. It specifies CAITGTGANEQFF. The chain couples TRBV10-3 to TRBJ2-1, with 8 nucleotides matching TRBD1. CDR3 size: 13 residues. The V segment lost 7 bases and the J segment 6 bases; nucleotides outside the gene matches: 5. CDR1 and CDR2 from the germline V gene are ENHRY and SYGVKD.

As DNA, the CDR3 is TGCAGCGTTGTCCGAGAGACCCAGTACTTC. It encodes CSVVRETQYF. The chain uses TRBV29-1 and TRBJ2-5, with D uncertain. CDR1 is SQVTM and CDR2 is ANQGSEA in the germline V gene. The CDR3 is 10 amino acids. The V gene lost 4 bases and the J gene lost 4 bases, with 4 bases spanning the gap.

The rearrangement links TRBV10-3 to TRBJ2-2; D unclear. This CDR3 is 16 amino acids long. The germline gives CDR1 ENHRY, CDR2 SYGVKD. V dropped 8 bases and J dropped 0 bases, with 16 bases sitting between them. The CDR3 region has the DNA TGTGCCATCCCCATCTCTGTGGAGACGAACACCGGGGAGCTGTTTTTT. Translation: CAIPISVETNTGELFF.

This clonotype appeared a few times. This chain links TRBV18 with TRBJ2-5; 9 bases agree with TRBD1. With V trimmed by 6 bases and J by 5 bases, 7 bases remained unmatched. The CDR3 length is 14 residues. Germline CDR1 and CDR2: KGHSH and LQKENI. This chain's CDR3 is CASSQQGATETQYF. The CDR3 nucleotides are TGTGCCAGCTCTCAACAGGGGGCTACGGAGACCCAGTACTTC.

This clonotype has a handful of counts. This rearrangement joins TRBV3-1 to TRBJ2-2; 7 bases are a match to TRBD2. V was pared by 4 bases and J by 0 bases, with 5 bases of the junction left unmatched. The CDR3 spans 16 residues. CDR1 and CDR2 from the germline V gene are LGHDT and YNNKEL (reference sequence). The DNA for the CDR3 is TGTGCCAGCAGCCCAGCGGGGAGGACGAACACCGGGGAGCTGTTTTTT. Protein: CASSPAGRTNTGELFF.

The chain's CDR3 is CASSQKIPGQGAKLNTEAFF. CDR3 in DNA: TGTGCCAGCAGCCAGAAAATTCCGGGACAGGGGGCAAAATTGAACACTGAAGCTTTCTTT. The chain is built from TRBV4-2 and TRBJ1-1; 12 nucleotides line up with TRBD1. The CDR3 is 20 amino acids. CDR1 is LGHNA, CDR2 YNFKEQ, per germline. V was clipped by 3 bases and J by 0 bases; unmatched bases: 14.